Listed here are 14 T cell receptor beta chains from one sample, sequenced in a study of blood T cell repertoires in COVID-19. TCRdb's table, derived via immunoSEQ multiplex PCR, lists solely in-frame clones and lacks some. Found here are tens of thousands of clones, around 91% of them singletons; the top ten hold 0.52%. The sample taken for sequencing was peripheral blood. Receptors originate from a man aged 45-65 years with COVID-19, enrolled during active disease.

This clone was seen only a few times. The rearrangement joins TRBV5-5 to TRBJ2-1; tentatively, D is TRBD1 (6 bases). V gave up 2 bases and J gave up 12 bases, with 18 bases separating them. CDR3 length: 14 residues. Looked up from germline, CDR1 is SGHKS and CDR2 is YYEKEE (reference sequence). This CDR3 reads CASSFLDRLTGQFF. The CDR3 region has the DNA TGTGCCAGCAGCTTCTTAGACAGGCTAACTGGGCAGTTCTTC.

The chain combines TRBV5-5 with TRBJ2-5; 9 nucleotides match TRBD1. CDR3 length: 15 amino acids. Germline CDR1 reads SGHKS; CDR2 reads YYEKEE (reference sequence). The V segment lost 4 bases and the J segment 4 bases; nucleotides outside the gene matches: 8. The CDR3 sequence: CASSRGGQGSETQYF. The CDR3 region has the DNA TGTGCCAGCAGCCGCGGGGGACAGGGATCAGAGACCCAGTACTTC.

The chain combines TRBV7-9 with TRBJ2-2, with TRBD2 as a possible D gene (5 bases). The ends were cut back, 1 base at V and 16 bases at J, with 22 bases in the middle. CDR1 and CDR2 from the germline V gene are SEHNR and FQNEAQ (reference sequence). CDR3 size: 15 residues. The CDR3 here is CASSLGLGVREGRFF. The CDR3, as DNA: TGTGCCAGCAGCTTAGGATTGGGAGTTCGTGAAGGTCGGTTTTTT.

J is TRBJ1-6 and V is TRBV27; 8 positions agree with TRBD1. V lost 8 bases to trimming and J lost 8 bases; unmatched junction nucleotides: 5. The CDR3 totals 13 residues. The germline gives CDR1 MNHEY, CDR2 SMNVEV (reference sequence). CDR3 region: CASGGRGHSPLHF. The CDR3 coding sequence is TGTGCCAGCGGGGGCAGGGGGCATTCACCCCTCCACTTT.

The table lists this clone with a few counts. CDR3 protein: CASSPSKSRYNEQFF. For the CDR3, the DNA is TGTGCCAGCTCACCCTCCAAGTCCCGGTACAATGAGCAGTTCTTC. The chain has TRBV18 and TRBJ2-1; no definite D call. The CDR3 has 15 amino acids. Per germline, CDR1 KGHSH and CDR2 LQKENI. Trimming pared 3 bases from V and 4 bases from J, leaving 13 bases between.

The chain employs TRBV5-4 and TRBJ2-1, with 8 positions matching TRBD1. Losses at the gene ends were 4 bases for V and 14 bases for J; bases not matched to a gene: 11. CDR3 length: 13 amino acids. Germline lookup yields CDR1 SGHNT and CDR2 YYREEE (reference sequence). The CDR3 nucleotides are TGTGCCAGCAGCCTCCGGGTCAGGGGGCTAGAGTTCTTC. Its translation: CASSLRVRGLEFF.

V is TRBV5-3 and J is TRBJ1-2; weak D call: TRBD1 (5 bases). TRBV5-3 is an open reading frame, and its role is uncertain. V shed 5 bases and J shed 8 bases, with 7 bases lying between them. The CDR3 runs to 10 residues. This CDR3 is CARSRTGYTF. In nucleotides, the CDR3 is TGTGCCAGAAGTCGGACAGGCTACACCTTC.

This chain uses TRBV7-9 with TRBJ2-5, with D possibly matching TRBD2 (6 bases). CDR3 length equals 17 residues. Germline V gene lookup returns CDR1 SEHNR and CDR2 FQNEAQ (reference sequence). Trimming shortened V by 5 bases and J by 4 bases, and 23 bases separated the two germline ends. The CDR3 DNA is TGTGCCAGCAGCCTTGCAGCGAGCGGGCCTGAGGGAGAGACCCAGTACTTC. Amino acid sequence: CASSLAASGPEGETQYF.

V and J are TRBV5-8 and TRBJ2-3; no clear D. Trimming cost V 0 bases and J 5 bases, with 4 bases left between them. CDR1 and CDR2 from the germline V gene are SGHTS and YDEGEE. The CDR3 extends over 12 amino acids. DNA of the CDR3: TGTGCCAGCAGCTTGGGCGGAGATACGCAGTATTTT. It is translated as CASSLGGDTQYF.

The chain recombines TRBV24-1 with TRBJ2-2, with D perhaps matching TRBD1 (5 bases). The CDR3 is 13 residues long. Germline V CDR1 and CDR2: KGHDR, SFDVKD. V was clipped by 9 bases and J by 5 bases, with 12 bases between them. The CDR3 reads CATGQGPTGELFF. Written as DNA, the CDR3 is TGTGCCACCGGGCAGGGTCCGACCGGGGAGCTGTTTTTT.

V is TRBV19 and J is TRBJ2-1; possible D gene TRBD2, 5 bases. Trimming cost V 9 bases and J 8 bases, with 11 bases left between them. In germline, CDR1 is LNHDA, CDR2 SQIVND (reference sequence). There are 11 residues in the CDR3. This CDR3 reads CASAASHEQFF. The CDR3 DNA is TGTGCCAGCGCCGCTAGCCATGAGCAGTTCTTC.

The chain carries TRBV29-1 and TRBJ2-3, with 9 bases identical to TRBD1. The germline gives CDR1 SQVTM, CDR2 ANQGSEA. The length of the CDR3 is 13 residues. Unmatched junction bases numbered 3, after V lost 7 bases and J lost 1 base. This chain's CDR3 is CSGRTGGTDTQYF. The CDR3 DNA reads as TGCAGCGGTAGGACAGGGGGCACAGATACGCAGTATTTT.

This clone was seen just once. The chain carries TRBV5-6 and TRBJ1-2; possible D gene TRBD1, 6 bases. Per the germline V gene, CDR1 is SGHDT and CDR2 is YYEEEE. This CDR3 spans 16 amino acids. V gave up 2 bases and J gave up 4 bases, with 18 bases separating them. The CDR3 sequence is CASSFGGGGGSYGYTF. DNA for the CDR3: TGTGCCAGCAGCTTTGGTGGCGGGGGCGGGAGCTATGGCTACACCTTC.

The chain joins TRBV9 to TRBJ2-2; D unresolved. CDR1 and CDR2 from the germline V gene are SGDLS and YYNGEE. Trimming took off 3 bases at V and 7 bases at J, with 7 bases between the two ends. CDR3 length equals 12 residues. The CDR3 DNA follows: TGTGCCAGCAGCGAGGAGTTCGGGGAGCTGTTTTTT. Protein sequence: CASSEEFGELFF.